This TCR beta chain derives from a study of cytomegalovirus exposure and HLA in healthy donors. Study-level results: In a later analysis, HLA-associated beta chains showed higher expansion and lower generation probabilities than comparable chains. Accounts indicate the classifier identified cytomegalovirus status with strong specificity and sensitivity. Later analysis showed TCR association rates varying by HLA locus, highest for DRB1 and lowest for HLA-C. TCR beta V- and J-gene trimming was later associated with a missense DCLRE1C variant.

A word on this clone: What it binds is unknown.

This CDR3 is built from 14 residues. Germline CDR1 GTSNPN, CDR2 SVGIG (reference sequence). V gave up 0 bases and J gave up 4 bases, with 10 bases separating them. It was with 60 Vbeta and 13 Jbeta primers that the PCR ran. Only in-frame clones appear in the TCRdb table, and some are missing; sequencing was by immunoSEQ multiplex PCR. The table includes roughly 150,000 clones, approximately 78% detected once. The chain employs TRBV30 and TRBJ2-1; D unresolved. This clonotype was obtained from a woman aged 18-29 years in good health and CMV-seronegative. Sample: PBMCs. CDR3 in DNA: TGTGCCTGGAGTGTATTATCTTCGTACAATGAGCAGTTCTTC. It yields the protein CAWSVLSSYNEQFF.